Below are 7 T cell receptor beta chains sequenced from a single sample in a study of blood T cell repertoires in COVID-19. Generated by immunoSEQ multiplex PCR, the TCRdb table keeps only in-frame clones and is missing some. Of roughly 29,000 clones listed, 55% to 75% are singletons. Sample: peripheral blood. These TCRs come from a boy aged 2 to 10 with active or convalescent COVID-19.

The CDR3 spells CASSYGGTGSGNTIYF. The CDR3 DNA is TGTGCCAGCAGTTACGGCGGGACAGGTTCTGGAAACACCATATATTTT. The chain combines TRBV6-5 with TRBJ1-3, with 8 bases aligning to TRBD1. CDR1 is MNHEY, CDR2 SVGAGI, per germline. This CDR3 has 16 residues. Trimming removed 2 bases from V and 1 base from J; junction bases left unmatched: 4.

This chain connects TRBV9 to TRBJ2-1; a weak D match, TRBD1 (5 bases). The V gene's germline CDR1 is SGDLS and CDR2 YYNGEE. Trimming took off 4 bases at V and 4 bases at J, with 18 bases between the two ends. The CDR3 has 16 residues. CDR3 in DNA: TGTGCCAGCAGCTCCGTGGACGGCAGGGTTTACAATGAGCAGTTCTTC. Protein sequence: CASSSVDGRVYNEQFF.

V usage is TRBV7-9 and J usage is TRBJ1-1; maybe TRBD1 (6 bases). There are 14 residues in the CDR3. With 3 bases removed from V and 5 bases from J, the gap between germline ends came to 13 bases. CDR1 and CDR2 from the germline V gene are SEHNR and FQNEAQ (reference sequence). For the CDR3, the DNA is TGTGCCAGCAGCTTCCAACAGGGTCGAACTGAAGCTTTCTTT. Protein: CASSFQQGRTEAFF.

The genes are TRBV7-9 and TRBJ1-1, with D perhaps matching TRBD1 (6 bases). V was cut by 4 bases and J by 5 bases, with 17 bases left in between. In germline, CDR1 is SEHNR, CDR2 FQNEAQ (reference sequence). This CDR3 contains 15 residues. CDR3 amino acids: CASSSTSGQKTEAFF. CDR3 nucleotides: TGTGCCAGCAGCTCGACTAGCGGACAGAAGACTGAAGCTTTCTTT.

This chain joins TRBV9 and TRBJ2-1; a weak D match, TRBD1 (5 bases). The V end was cut by 4 bases, the J end by 0 bases, with 11 bases between. CDR1 SGDLS and CDR2 YYNGEE come from the germline V gene. The CDR3 spans 15 residues. CDR3 amino acids: CASSSGHHSYNEQFF. CDR3 sequence (DNA): TGTGCCAGCAGCTCCGGACACCACTCCTACAATGAGCAGTTCTTC.

This chain links TRBV6-5 with TRBJ1-2; TRBD1 matches 9 bases. Trimming removed 4 bases from V and 8 bases from J; junction bases left unmatched: 14. The CDR3 is made up of 16 amino acids. Germline V gene data show CDR1 as MNHEY and CDR2 as SVGAGI. The CDR3 sequence is CASSSPHGTGNEGYTF. Written as DNA, the CDR3 is TGTGCCAGCAGTTCCCCCCACGGGACAGGGAATGAGGGCTACACCTTC.

A note on this clone: An end of the junction does not agree with germline; a read error may underlie this. The sample carries other DNA sequences with the same CDR3. The CDR3 sequence: CASSPGREGFGETQYF. The CDR3 DNA sequence: TGTGCCAGTAGCCCCGGCAGGGAAGGGTTTGGAGAGACCCAGTACTTC. This sequence joins TRBV4-2 and TRBJ2-5, with D tentatively TRBD1 (5 bases). The CDR3 is made up of 16 amino acids. Germline lookup yields CDR1 LGHNA and CDR2 YNFKEQ.